This TCR beta chain came from a study of CD8 T cell repertoires and HIV-1 epitope variants (dated by TCRdb to between 2020 and 2021). Study-level background: T cells were stimulated in separate culture wells with each of twenty-five peptides representing autologous and known Gag and Nef epitope variants. Among the control conditions were a peptide pool of CMV, EBV and flu, the Ebola AY9 epitope serving as a negative control, and a well with no peptide. Three Gag epitope families and Nef HW9 and YT9 were included among the tested epitopes. T cells were enriched using the EasySep Human T Cell Enrichment Kit and were co-cultured with equal numbers of autologous T cell-negative cells serving as antigen-presenting cells. For over nine days the cultures were kept in IMDM with gentamicin, and on days 3 and 7 half of the media was changed with IL-2, IL-7 and IL-15 added. An aliquot of 1M T cells was saved as an uncultured baseline condition, separate from the approximately 80 T cell cultures. A total of fewer than 85 T cell cultures were run, with each culture condition performed in triplicate except for one peptide, which was performed in duplicate. Broad study findings and their caveats: The assay identified only TCR beta chains and indicated proliferation in response to antigen, without indicating T cell function or cytokine profile. The study identified about nine antigen-specific TCR beta clonotypes, over 5 of which appeared to be cross-reactive for autologous or known escape epitope variants. Five or six clonotypes recognized the Nef KF9 family and one the HW9 family, with no responses to the TAALDMSHF plasma variant.

The table lists this clone with a count of one. Its antigen target is currently unknown. Qualities for individual bases were not recorded, and no much larger clone is one base off. The EasySep Human CD8+ T Cell Enrichment Kit was used on day 10 to isolate CD8+ T cells from every culture. CDR1 and CDR2, looked up from the germline V gene, are MGHDK and SYGVNS. Here V drops 6 bases and J drops 3 bases, and the junction holds 5 bases not matched to any gene. The CDR3 holds 14 amino acids from the cysteine to the phenylalanine. This entry keeps only the CDR3 DNA: 42 bases, framed from base 1. The immunoSEQ platform was used to sequence TCR beta CDR3 regions at survey depth. The QIAamp DNA micro kit was used to extract genomic DNA from every cultured and uncultured CD8+ T cell population. The original methods were these. Samples with fewer than 5,000 productive reads were excluded, resulting in the removal of about 7% of the roughly 75 HIV peptide-stimulated cultures. A MANAFEST web app trimmed sequences to CDR3 and removed nonproductive sequences, CDR3s under 5 amino acids, and those not starting C or ending F/W. For a clonotype to count as antigen-specific, the clonotype had to expand relative to the no-peptide control in at least 2 of 3 replicates at FDR 0.01, and only within one epitope family. A frequency at least fivefold higher than in wells stimulated with peptides from other epitope families was additionally required for specific clonotypes. The immuneACCESS repertoire file appears here via TCRdb, limited to in-frame rearrangements. These files lack a portion of the clones; in checked studies, under half of the deficit traces to unresolved V genes, and the cause of the others is not known. That table supplies the V and J calls and clone size; D and trimming were determined from the DNA. This sample gives some 100,000 clones in total; roughly 81% of them show up just once. Under 30% of the sample goes to the ten largest clones.

The rearrangement combines TRBV25-1 with TRBJ2-1; 7 central nucleotides agree with TRBD1. This TCR derives from a male donor with HIV. Sequencing was performed on uncultured baseline CD8+ T cells from peripheral blood mononuclear cells (PBMCs). The CDR3 in this case is CASRNRDSYNEQFF. The DNA reads as follows: TGTGCCAGCAGGAACCGGGACAGCTACAATGAGCAGTTCTTC.